This TCR beta chain was documented in a study of blood T cell repertoires in COVID-19. About the research overall: Acute and convalescent COVID-19 specimens originated in the United States, Italy and Spain.

The junction had 15 bases not matched to a gene; V was cut back by 4 bases and J by 0 bases. Germline V gene data show CDR1 as MNHEY and CDR2 as SVGEGT. This CDR3 comprises 20 residues. Authors' data handling: Estimates of nucleated cell counts were drawn from the amplification of reference gene primers. Data came from immunoSEQ multiplex PCR; TCRdb stores just in-frame clones and leaves some out. That table furnishes V, J and clone size, whereas the DNA furnished D and trimming. The table lists some 220,000 clones, around 83% of them singletons. One Seattle source followed patients from active infection through their disease course.

The material sequenced was peripheral blood. The chain carries TRBV6-2 or TRBV6-3 and TRBJ1-6, with TRBD1 matching over 7 bases. The receptor's source is a woman in her seventies with COVID-19, enrolled during active disease. The CDR3 DNA follows: TGTGCCAGCAGTTCTGCTCTAGGGACAGCAAGGAGCTCCTATAATTCACCCCTCCACTTT. Translated: CASSSALGTARSSYNSPLHF.